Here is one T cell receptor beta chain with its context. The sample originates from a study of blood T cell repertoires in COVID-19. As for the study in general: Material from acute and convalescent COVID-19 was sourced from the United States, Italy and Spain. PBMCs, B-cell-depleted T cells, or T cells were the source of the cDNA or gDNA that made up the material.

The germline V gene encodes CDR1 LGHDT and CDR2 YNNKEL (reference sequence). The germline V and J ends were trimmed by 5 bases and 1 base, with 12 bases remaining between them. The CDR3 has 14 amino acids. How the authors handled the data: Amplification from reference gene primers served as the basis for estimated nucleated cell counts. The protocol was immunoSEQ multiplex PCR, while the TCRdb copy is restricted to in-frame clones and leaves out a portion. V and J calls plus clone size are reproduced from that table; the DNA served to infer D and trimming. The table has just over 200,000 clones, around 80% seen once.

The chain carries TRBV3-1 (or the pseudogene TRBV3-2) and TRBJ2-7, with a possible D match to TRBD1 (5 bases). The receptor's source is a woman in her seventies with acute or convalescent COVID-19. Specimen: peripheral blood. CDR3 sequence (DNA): TGTGCCAGCAGCAACCGACAGCTATCCTACGAGCAGTACTTC. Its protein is CASSNRQLSYEQYF.